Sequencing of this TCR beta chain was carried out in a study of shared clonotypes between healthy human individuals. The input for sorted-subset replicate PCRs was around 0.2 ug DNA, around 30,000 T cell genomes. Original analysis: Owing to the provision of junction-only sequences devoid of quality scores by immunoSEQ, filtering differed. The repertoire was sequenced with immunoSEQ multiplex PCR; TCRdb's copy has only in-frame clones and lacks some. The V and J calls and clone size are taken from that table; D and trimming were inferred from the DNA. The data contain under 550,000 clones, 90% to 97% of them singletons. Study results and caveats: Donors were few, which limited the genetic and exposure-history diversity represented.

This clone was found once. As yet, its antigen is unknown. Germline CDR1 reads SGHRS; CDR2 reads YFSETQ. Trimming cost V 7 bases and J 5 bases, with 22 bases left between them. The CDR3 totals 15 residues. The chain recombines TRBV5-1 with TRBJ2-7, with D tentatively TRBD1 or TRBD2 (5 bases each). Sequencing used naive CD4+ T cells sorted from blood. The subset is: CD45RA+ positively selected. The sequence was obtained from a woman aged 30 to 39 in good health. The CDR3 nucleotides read TGCGCCAGCCTCCGGGACCCAGAGTGGGGCAACGAGCAGTACTTC. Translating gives CASLRDPEWGNEQYF.